The rows below give T cell receptor beta chains drawn from one sample of a study of human T cells and chemical hapten exposure. One entry per CDR3 protein, called by TCRdb with MiXCR from the RACE reads. This table holds 70,000 to 95,000 distinct CDR3 sequences, about 6.6% found once. The source was whole blood, collected in connection with sensitization to the hapten diphenylcyclopropenone (DPC). The receptor source for this set is a woman in her twenties or thirties with alopecia areata. Some clones in this sample may be carry-over from other donors' samples. Both conserved end residues are part of each CDR3. The order of the fields is J gene, D gene, V gene, clone size, CDR3 DNA, CDR3 protein. A D gene is named only where the DNA matches it firmly. Some rows mark clone size as missing; the rest say once, few, many or name a class of expanded clone.

j_gene: TRBJ2-6
d_gene: .
v_gene: TRBV5-1
abundance: many
CDR3nt: TGCGCCAGCAGCTTCCAGTCTATCTTCTCTGGGGCCAACGTCCTGACTTTC
CDR3aa: CASSFQSIFSGANVLTF

j_gene: TRBJ1-4
d_gene: .
v_gene: TRBV30
abundance: few
CDR3nt: TGTGCCTGGAGTATCGGACCAGGAGATGAAAAACTGTTTTTT
CDR3aa: CAWSIGPGDEKLFF

j_gene: TRBJ2-1
d_gene: .
v_gene: TRBV12-3/TRBV12-4
abundance: .
CDR3nt: TGTGCCAGCAGTTTAAGGGGAGATGAGCAGTTCTTC
CDR3aa: CASSLRGDEQFF

j_gene: TRBJ1-6
d_gene: .
v_gene: TRBV7-9
abundance: .
CDR3nt: TGTGCCAGCAGCCCGGCGGAGGTTTATTCACCCCTCCACTTT
CDR3aa: CASSPAEVYSPLHF

j_gene: TRBJ2-7
d_gene: .
v_gene: TRBV10-3
abundance: many
CDR3nt: TGTGCCATCAGTGAGAGTCAATCTACCTACGAGCAGTACTTC
CDR3aa: CAISESQSTYEQYF

j_gene: TRBJ2-3
d_gene: .
v_gene: TRBV5-4
abundance: few
CDR3nt: TGTGCCAGCAGCCACCAGCGTGCTAGCACAGATACGCAGTATTTT
CDR3aa: CASSHQRASTDTQYF

j_gene: TRBJ2-1
d_gene: TRBD2
v_gene: TRBV19
abundance: many
CDR3nt: TGTGCCAGTACCCAAAGCGGGAGCTCCTACAATGAGCAGTTCTTC
CDR3aa: CASTQSGSSYNEQFF

j_gene: TRBJ2-7
d_gene: TRBD2
v_gene: TRBV27
abundance: many
CDR3nt: TGTGCCAGCAGGCCCGGGGGGGCCTACGAGCAGTACTTC
CDR3aa: CASRPGGAYEQYF

j_gene: TRBJ1-2
d_gene: .
v_gene: TRBV20-1
abundance: many
CDR3nt: TGCAGTGCTAGGGGAACACAGAACTATGGCTACACCTTC
CDR3aa: CSARGTQNYGYTF

j_gene: TRBJ2-2
d_gene: TRBD1
v_gene: TRBV5-1
abundance: few
CDR3nt: TGCGCCAGCAGCACGGGACAGGGTAACACCGGGGAGCTGTTTTTT
CDR3aa: CASSTGQGNTGELFF

j_gene: TRBJ2-1
d_gene: TRBD2
v_gene: TRBV30
abundance: many
CDR3nt: TGTGCCTGGAGTGCTATTAGCGGGGGGGCCGTCCCCCCGTTCTTC
CDR3aa: CAWSAISGGAVPPFF

j_gene: TRBJ2-3
d_gene: TRBD2
v_gene: TRBV6-2/TRBV6-3
abundance: .
CDR3nt: TGTGCCAGCACCACGACCGGGGGGGCCCCAGATACGCAGTATTTT
CDR3aa: CASTTTGGAPDTQYF

j_gene: TRBJ2-7
d_gene: TRBD2
v_gene: TRBV9
abundance: few
CDR3nt: TGTGCCAGCAGCGTAGGTCTAGCGGGGGGAATTGAGCAGTACTTC
CDR3aa: CASSVGLAGGIEQYF

j_gene: TRBJ2-2
d_gene: .
v_gene: TRBV28
abundance: .
CDR3nt: TGTGCCAGCACGAAACAGGGAGGGTCCGGGGAGCTGTTTTTT
CDR3aa: CASTKQGGSGELFF

j_gene: TRBJ1-1
d_gene: .
v_gene: TRBV7-9
abundance: few
CDR3nt: TGTGCCAGCAGCTTAGTCCAGAACACTGAAGCTTTCTTT
CDR3aa: CASSLVQNTEAFF

j_gene: TRBJ2-7
d_gene: .
v_gene: TRBV11-1
abundance: .
CDR3nt: TGTGCCAGCAGCTTCCCGGATCCCTACGAGCAGTACTTC
CDR3aa: CASSFPDPYEQYF

j_gene: TRBJ1-1
d_gene: .
v_gene: TRBV6-1
abundance: .
CDR3nt: TGTGCCAGCAGCGGGGACCCCCCTGAAGCTTTCTTT
CDR3aa: CASSGDPPEAFF

j_gene: TRBJ1-3
d_gene: .
v_gene: TRBV20-1
abundance: few
CDR3nt: TGCAGTGCTAGGGTACTCTCTGGAAACACCATATATTTT
CDR3aa: CSARVLSGNTIYF

j_gene: TRBJ2-3
d_gene: .
v_gene: TRBV24-1
abundance: .
CDR3nt: TGTGCCACCAGTAACCCGCAGAGCACAGATACGCAGTATTTT
CDR3aa: CATSNPQSTDTQYF

j_gene: TRBJ1-1
d_gene: .
v_gene: TRBV2
abundance: many
CDR3nt: TGTGCCAGCAGTGAACAGGAGAACACTGAAGCTTTCTTT
CDR3aa: CASSEQENTEAFF

j_gene: TRBJ1-5
d_gene: TRBD1
v_gene: TRBV11-2
abundance: .
CDR3nt: TGTGCCAGCAGTCAGGGGGCAAGACAGCCCCAGCATTTT
CDR3aa: CASSQGARQPQHF

j_gene: TRBJ2-7
d_gene: TRBD1
v_gene: TRBV5-4
abundance: .
CDR3nt: TGTGCCAGCAGTCCGGGACAGGGTGGATACGAGCAGTACTTC
CDR3aa: CASSPGQGGYEQYF

j_gene: TRBJ2-5
d_gene: .
v_gene: TRBV2
abundance: few
CDR3nt: TGTGCCAGCACTGAAGTCCCGGGGACCCAGTACTTC
CDR3aa: CASTEVPGTQYF

j_gene: TRBJ1-5
d_gene: TRBD1
v_gene: TRBV12-3/TRBV12-4
abundance: few
CDR3nt: TGTGCCAGCAGTTTTAGAGGGGGCGCGGAGGTTGGTCAGCCCCAGCATTTT
CDR3aa: CASSFRGGAEVGQPQHF

j_gene: TRBJ2-3
d_gene: .
v_gene: TRBV6-5
abundance: many
CDR3nt: TGTGCCAGCACCCACCGGAGGCAGGGAGCAGATACGCAGTATTTT
CDR3aa: CASTHRRQGADTQYF

j_gene: TRBJ2-6
d_gene: .
v_gene: TRBV10-3
abundance: .
CDR3nt: TGTGCCATCAGTGAGTCGTTAGGTCCTGGGGCCAACGTCCTGACTTTC
CDR3aa: CAISESLGPGANVLTF

j_gene: TRBJ1-1
d_gene: TRBD1
v_gene: TRBV12-3/TRBV12-4
abundance: .
CDR3nt: TGTGCCAGCAGCCTGACAGGGGAACCGAGCACTGAAGCTTTCTTT
CDR3aa: CASSLTGEPSTEAFF

j_gene: TRBJ2-7
d_gene: TRBD1
v_gene: TRBV9
abundance: few
CDR3nt: TGTGCCAGCAGCCCCAGACAGGGGGACTGTTACGAGCAGTACTTC
CDR3aa: CASSPRQGDCYEQYF

j_gene: TRBJ2-3
d_gene: .
v_gene: TRBV29-1
abundance: many
CDR3nt: TGCAGCGTTGAAGACAAAGGGACTAGCACAGATACGCAGTATTTT
CDR3aa: CSVEDKGTSTDTQYF

j_gene: TRBJ1-1
d_gene: .
v_gene: TRBV20-1
abundance: many
CDR3nt: TGCAGTGCTAGTAAGGGGAACACTGAAGCTTTCTTT
CDR3aa: CSASKGNTEAFF

j_gene: TRBJ2-5
d_gene: .
v_gene: TRBV7-9
abundance: many
CDR3nt: TGTGCCAGCAGCTTTGCTGGAGAGACCCAGTACTTC
CDR3aa: CASSFAGETQYF

j_gene: TRBJ1-2
d_gene: .
v_gene: TRBV14
abundance: .
CDR3nt: TGTGCCAGCAGCCAAGAATATACAGGGCCGCCTAACTATGGCTACACCTTC
CDR3aa: CASSQEYTGPPNYGYTF

j_gene: TRBJ1-5
d_gene: .
v_gene: TRBV12-3/TRBV12-4
abundance: .
CDR3nt: TGTGCCAGCACCCCTGGGGGGGCTGGGAGCAATCAGCCCCAGCATTTT
CDR3aa: CASTPGGAGSNQPQHF

j_gene: TRBJ2-3
d_gene: .
v_gene: TRBV25-1
abundance: many
CDR3nt: TGTGCCAGCAGTGACGCTCAGGGGTGGGATACGCAGTATTTT
CDR3aa: CASSDAQGWDTQYF

j_gene: TRBJ1-1
d_gene: .
v_gene: TRBV9
abundance: many
CDR3nt: TGTGCCAGCAGCGAGGGGGGCGGGGCGTTTGCTGAAGCTTTCTTT
CDR3aa: CASSEGGGAFAEAFF

j_gene: TRBJ1-5
d_gene: TRBD1
v_gene: TRBV10-2
abundance: many
CDR3nt: TGCGCCAGCAGTGAAGAAGGGGGACAGGGTGGAAATCAGCCCCAGCATTTT
CDR3aa: CASSEEGGQGGNQPQHF

j_gene: TRBJ1-4
d_gene: .
v_gene: TRBV7-2
abundance: .
CDR3nt: TGTGCCAGCAGCTTAGGCGTGAGCGGGGAAAAACTGTTTTTT
CDR3aa: CASSLGVSGEKLFF

j_gene: TRBJ2-1
d_gene: .
v_gene: TRBV12-3/TRBV12-4
abundance: many
CDR3nt: TGTGCCAGCACCGGAAGACAAGGTATAAACAATGAGCAGTTCTTC
CDR3aa: CASTGRQGINNEQFF

j_gene: TRBJ2-5
d_gene: TRBD1
v_gene: TRBV5-1
abundance: few
CDR3nt: TGCGCCAGCAGCTTGAGGGGACAGGGGATAGAGACCCAGTACTTC
CDR3aa: CASSLRGQGIETQYF

j_gene: TRBJ1-5
d_gene: TRBD1
v_gene: TRBV6-1
abundance: .
CDR3nt: TGTGCCAGCGGGACAGAATATAGCAATCAGCCCCAGCATTTT
CDR3aa: CASGTEYSNQPQHF

j_gene: TRBJ2-7
d_gene: TRBD2
v_gene: TRBV6-1
abundance: .
CDR3nt: TGTGCCAGCAGTGAATCGGTAGCGGGGAACTCCTACGAGCAGTACTTC
CDR3aa: CASSESVAGNSYEQYF

j_gene: TRBJ1-6
d_gene: .
v_gene: TRBV15
abundance: .
CDR3nt: TGTGCCACCAGCAGGGGAGGGGGGGCCCTCCACTTT
CDR3aa: CATSRGGGALHF

j_gene: TRBJ1-2
d_gene: .
v_gene: TRBV2
abundance: many
CDR3nt: TGTGCCAGCAGGAGGGGGTCAGCACAAGACTATGGCTACACCTTC
CDR3aa: CASRRGSAQDYGYTF

j_gene: TRBJ1-1
d_gene: .
v_gene: TRBV2
abundance: .
CDR3nt: TGTGCCAGCAGTACACCGGAGGGTCAGGACACTGAAGCTTTCTTT
CDR3aa: CASSTPEGQDTEAFF

j_gene: TRBJ2-7
d_gene: TRBD1
v_gene: TRBV9
abundance: many
CDR3nt: TGTGCCAGCAGCGTAGGTGGGGACAGATACTCCTACGAGCAGTACTTC
CDR3aa: CASSVGGDRYSYEQYF

j_gene: TRBJ1-5
d_gene: .
v_gene: TRBV10-3
abundance: many
CDR3nt: TGTGCCATCAGTGAAGAGGGTTCAGATACGGGGGTCAATCAGCCCCAGCATTTT
CDR3aa: CAISEEGSDTGVNQPQHF

j_gene: TRBJ2-5
d_gene: .
v_gene: TRBV30
abundance: .
CDR3nt: TGTGCCTGGAGGAGACAGTCACAAGAGACCCAGTACTTC
CDR3aa: CAWRRQSQETQYF

j_gene: TRBJ1-5
d_gene: .
v_gene: TRBV2
abundance: .
CDR3nt: TGTGCCAGCAGTGAATGGGGAGGTCAGCCCCAGCATTTT
CDR3aa: CASSEWGGQPQHF

j_gene: TRBJ2-5
d_gene: .
v_gene: TRBV2
abundance: few
CDR3nt: TGTGCCAGCGGGGTCCAAGAGACCCAGTACTTC
CDR3aa: CASGVQETQYF

j_gene: TRBJ1-5
d_gene: TRBD1
v_gene: TRBV5-1
abundance: few
CDR3nt: TGCGCCGACTGGACAGGTACTGATCAGCCCCAGCATTTT
CDR3aa: CADWTGTDQPQHF

j_gene: TRBJ1-2
d_gene: .
v_gene: TRBV12-3/TRBV12-4
abundance: many
CDR3nt: TGTGCCAGCAGTTTAGCAGGACAGCTTAACTATGGCTACACCTTC
CDR3aa: CASSLAGQLNYGYTF

j_gene: TRBJ1-1
d_gene: .
v_gene: TRBV14
abundance: few
CDR3nt: TGTGCCAGCAGCCAAGGGCTGGGGAGGTACACTGAAGCTTTCTTT
CDR3aa: CASSQGLGRYTEAFF

j_gene: TRBJ1-6
d_gene: .
v_gene: TRBV25-1
abundance: few
CDR3nt: TGTGCCAGCAGCGGGGGGCGGAATTCACCCCTCCACTTT
CDR3aa: CASSGGRNSPLHF

j_gene: TRBJ1-2
d_gene: .
v_gene: TRBV29-1
abundance: many
CDR3nt: TGCAGCGCCGGAGTTGGAGGAACCTATGGCTACACCTTC
CDR3aa: CSAGVGGTYGYTF

j_gene: TRBJ1-2
d_gene: .
v_gene: TRBV18
abundance: few
CDR3nt: TGTGCCAGCTCACTACCCACAGGACGGGGAAACTATGGCTACACCTTC
CDR3aa: CASSLPTGRGNYGYTF

j_gene: TRBJ2-1
d_gene: .
v_gene: TRBV5-5
abundance: many
CDR3nt: TGTGCCAGCAGCTTGGGGACAAGGATCGTCGATGAGCAGTTCTTC
CDR3aa: CASSLGTRIVDEQFF